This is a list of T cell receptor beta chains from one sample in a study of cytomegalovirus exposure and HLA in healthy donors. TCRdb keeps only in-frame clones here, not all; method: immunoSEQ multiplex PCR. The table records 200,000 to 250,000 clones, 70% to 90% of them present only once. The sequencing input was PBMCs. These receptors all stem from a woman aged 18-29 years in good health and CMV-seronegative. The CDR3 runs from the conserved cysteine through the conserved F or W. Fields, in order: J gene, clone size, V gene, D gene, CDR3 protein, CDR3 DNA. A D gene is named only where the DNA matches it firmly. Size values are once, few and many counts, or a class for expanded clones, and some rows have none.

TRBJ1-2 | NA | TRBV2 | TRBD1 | CASSERQGGDYGYTF | TGTGCCAGCAGTGAAAGACAGGGAGGGGACTATGGCTACACCTTC
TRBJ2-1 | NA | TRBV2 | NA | CASSASSSYNEQFF | TGTGCCAGCAGTGCGTCAAGCTCCTACAATGAGCAGTTCTTC
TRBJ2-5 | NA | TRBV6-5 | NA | CASRQGYQETQYF | TGTGCCAGCAGGCAGGGGTACCAAGAGACCCAGTACTTC
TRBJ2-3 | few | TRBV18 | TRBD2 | CASSRTSGGRDTQYF | TGTGCCAGCTCACGGACTAGCGGGGGTAGAGATACGCAGTATTTT
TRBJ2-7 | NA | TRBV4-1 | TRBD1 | CASSQRDRNYEQYF | TGCGCCAGCAGCCAGAGGGACAGAAACTACGAGCAGTACTTC
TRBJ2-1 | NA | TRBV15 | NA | CATSRDQQQRQFF | TGTGCCACCAGCAGAGATCAACAGCAACGGCAGTTCTTC
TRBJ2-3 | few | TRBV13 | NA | CASSLMTITDTQYF | TGTGCCAGCAGCTTAATGACTATCACAGATACGCAGTATTTT
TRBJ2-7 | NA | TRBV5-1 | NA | CASSLATSIAYEQYF | TGCGCCAGCAGCTTGGCGACATCGATAGCCTACGAGCAGTACTTC
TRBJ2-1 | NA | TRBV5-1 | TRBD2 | CASSLSAGAYNEQFF | TGCGCCAGCAGCTTGTCAGCGGGAGCCTACAATGAGCAGTTCTTC
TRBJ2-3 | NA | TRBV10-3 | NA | CAISPPQKTDTQYF | TGTGCCATCAGTCCCCCTCAAAAAACAGATACGCAGTATTTT